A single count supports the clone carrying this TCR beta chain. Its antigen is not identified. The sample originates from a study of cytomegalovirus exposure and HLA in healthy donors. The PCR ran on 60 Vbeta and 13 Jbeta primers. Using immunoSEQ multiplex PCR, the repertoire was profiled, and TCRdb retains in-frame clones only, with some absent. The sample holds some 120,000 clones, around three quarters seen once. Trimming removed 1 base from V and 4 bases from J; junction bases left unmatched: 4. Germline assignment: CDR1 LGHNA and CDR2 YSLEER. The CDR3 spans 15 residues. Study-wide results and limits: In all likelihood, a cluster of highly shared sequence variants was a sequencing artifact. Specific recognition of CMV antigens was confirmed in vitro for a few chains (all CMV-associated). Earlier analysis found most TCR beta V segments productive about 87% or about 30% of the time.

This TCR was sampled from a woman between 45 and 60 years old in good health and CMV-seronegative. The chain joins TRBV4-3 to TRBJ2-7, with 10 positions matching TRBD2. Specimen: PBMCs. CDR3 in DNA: TGCGCCAGCAGCCAAGTCCTAGCGGGAGATTACGAGCAGTACTTC. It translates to CASSQVLAGDYEQYF.